The source of this T cell receptor beta chain is a study of Graves' ophthalmopathy and Graves' hyperthyroidism (dated by TCRdb to 2017 to 2018). Background for the entire study: Peripheral blood samples were taken at the time of initial diagnosis, before any treatment was given. To explore V-J signatures distinguishing ophthalmopathy from hyperthyroidism, a discovery set of 100 patients (roughly 45 ophthalmopathy, 57 stable hyperthyroidism) was enrolled. In total, approximately 140 blood samples were TCR-sequenced: under 45 ophthalmopathy, approximately 75 hyperthyroidism and some 17 hyperthyroidism-to-ophthalmopathy patients. After sampling, hyperthyroidism patients received methimazole starting at 30 mg daily, and ophthalmopathy patients received high-dose intravenous methylprednisolone. To tell Graves' ophthalmopathy apart from Graves' hyperthyroidism, and to predict which patients would progress to ophthalmopathy, the study relied on TCR beta repertoire signatures. T-cell repertoires of thyroid tissue and blood were compared in 5 or 6 hyperthyroidism patients. The approximately 100 discovery patients were randomly split 7:3 into training and test sets. For independent validation, a separate cohort was made up of roughly 19 hyperthyroidism patients plus 17 patients who later progressed from hyperthyroidism to ophthalmopathy. Study-wide conclusions, independent of this receptor: In cross-validation, the 13-signature model distinguished ophthalmopathy from stable hyperthyroidism with around 90% sensitivity and over 81% specificity, while in the test set the corresponding values were around 79% and 71%. Most expanded thyroid clonotypes with frequency above 0.001 were also detected in blood, suggesting blood repertoires may reflect the thyroid immune response. Sample size was not predetermined statistically, and investigators were not blinded to group allocation. In validation, the model predicted ophthalmopathy progression with 55% to 71% sensitivity and less than 80% specificity; fewer than 15 predicted patients were CT-confirmed with GO in a median of 6.5 months.

For repertoire sequencing, TCR beta CDR3 regions were amplified from RNA transcripts. A first-round RT-PCR used HTBI primers with the Qiagen OneStep RT-PCR kit, followed by a second-round multiplex PCR, size selection and purification. Libraries were sequenced on an Illumina HiSeq2000 using paired-end 100 bp reads. The study's processing was this. SOAPnuke was used to process the reads, throwing out any read that had adapters, had uncalled bases, had a mean Phred below 15, or lacked an exact constant-primer or identifier match. High-quality paired reads were merged with COPE v1.2.5. Each unique nucleotide sequence was defined as a clonotype, and clonotypes were aligned to IMGT TRB V, D and J references with MiTCR v1.1. The analysis was limited to V-J combinations with a frequency above 0.0001, which together covered around 99% of the repertoires. A TCR clonal expansion and chaos score per V-J combination was defined as the ratio of F50 clonal expansion to chaos observed in the TCRdist matrix. Welch's t-statistics and random forest were used to narrow the features down to approximately 13 V-J combinations, which were then fed into a naive Bayes classifier. Thyroid-blood repertoire similarity was quantified with the Morisita-Horn index. The public reads were reprocessed in TCRdb via fastp at Q25 and MiXCR, keeping in-frame beta chains. When rows share a CDR3 protein, they turn into one entry using the most common DNA and genes. The V and J calls, along with clone size, are taken from TCRdb and not from the paper's own processing. The sample table holds about 390,000 distinct CDR3 sequences, of which 15% were seen once. Of the sample, roughly 7% is held by the ten largest clones.

The table lists this clonotype with many counts. It has no known antigen specificity. The input lacks base qualities; no much larger clone sits a single base away. The germline V gene (reference sequence) supplies CDR1 DFQATT and CDR2 SNEGSKA. Measured from the cysteine to the phenylalanine, the CDR3 is 14 residues long. Of the read, only the CDR3 DNA is kept; its 42 bases are in frame from base 1. A distance of 13 bases separates the germline ends of V and J, which lose 1 base and 4 bases respectively. Hyperthyroidism was considered stable if no progression to ophthalmopathy occurred within 18 months of follow-up. Hyperthyroidism patients were newly diagnosed, were aged 18 to 65 years, and had a disease duration under 2 months. Patients with other autoimmune diseases, uncontrolled infections, pregnancy or lactation were excluded. Clinical symptoms, serum thyroxine, TRAb, thyroid ultrasound and orbital computed tomography were used for diagnosis. Using Ficoll-Paque density gradient centrifugation, PBMCs were isolated from less than 11 ml of fresh peripheral blood. Total RNA was extracted using Trizol reagent, and RNA quality was checked on an Agilent 2100 Bioanalyzer.

The chain was built from TRBV20-1 and TRBJ1-2; TRBD1 is a possible D gene, resting on 5 matching bases. This clonotype originated in a woman between 18 and 29 years old with stable Graves' hyperthyroidism. Donor details come from another sample of the same person, matched by shared clones. What was sequenced was peripheral blood. The CDR3 here reads CSARASIGGYGYTF. The DNA is as follows: TGCAGTGCTAGAGCCTCCATTGGGGGCTATGGCTACACCTTC.